The 8 T cell receptor beta chains listed next were all sequenced from one sample in a study of shared clonotypes between healthy human individuals. Sequencing was performed with immunoSEQ multiplex PCR; in TCRdb, only in-frame clones are kept and a portion is missing. The sample records about 2.2 million clones, about 92% being singletons. CD8 cells regarded as naive lacked CD45RO, were positively chosen for CCR7, and omitted terminally differentiated effector memory CD45RA+ cells. The material sequenced was naive CD8+ T cells from PBMCs. Receptors were obtained from a man younger than 35 in good health. Some clones in this sample may be carry-over from other donors' samples.

The gene calls are TRBV30 and TRBJ2-5, with 9 positions matching TRBD1. The J call may be incorrect, as the DNA end agrees better with TRBJ2-7. Per the germline V gene, CDR1 is GTSNPN and CDR2 is SVGIG (reference sequence). The CDR3 runs to 16 residues. CDR3 sequence: CAWSTKPGQGSGEQYF. The DNA of the CDR3 is TGTGCCTGGAGTACTAAACCGGGACAGGGATCAGGCGAGCAGTACTTC.

The J gene is TRBJ2-1, the V gene TRBV25-1, with no clear D. Germline-derived CDR1 and CDR2 are MGHDK and SYGVNS. Between the trimmed V and J ends, which lost 0 bases and 8 bases, there was a span of 11 bases. The CDR3 covers 14 residues. In nucleotides, the CDR3 is TGTGCCAGCAGTGAATATGGGGTTATGGATGAGCAGTTCTTC. This gives the protein CASSEYGVMDEQFF.

The chain employs TRBV7-9 and TRBJ2-1, with D perhaps matching TRBD1 or TRBD2 (5 bases each). This CDR3 spans 19 amino acids. The V and J ends lost 3 bases and 0 bases respectively, with 21 bases between them. Germline V lookup: CDR1 SEHNR, CDR2 FQNEAQ (reference sequence). The CDR3 loop is CASSFAPGPPKGSYNEQFF. CDR3 DNA sequence: TGTGCCAGCAGCTTTGCCCCGGGGCCCCCCAAGGGCTCCTACAATGAGCAGTTCTTC. Combining the CDR3 with reference TRBV7-9 and TRBJ2-1 gives the whole variable domain DTGVSQNPRHKITKRGQNVTFRCDPISEHNRLYWYRQTLGQGPEFLTYFQNEAQLEKSRLLSDRFSAERPKGSFSTLEIQRTEQGDSAMYLCASSFAPGPPKGSYNEQFFGPGTRLTVL.

The genes are TRBV28 and TRBJ1-2; maybe TRBD1 (6 bases). CDR1 and CDR2 from the germline V gene are MDHEN and SYDVKM. This CDR3 spans 15 amino acids. Trimming shortened V by 3 bases and J by 4 bases, and 15 bases separated the two germline ends. CDR3 DNA sequence: TGTGCCAGCAGTTTTGGGAACAGGGAAATCTATGGCTACACCTTC. Its protein is CASSFGNREIYGYTF.

The V call is TRBV7-6, the J call TRBJ2-1; 10 positions agree with TRBD2. The CDR3 is made up of 18 amino acids. Germline CDR1 and CDR2: SGHVS and FNYEAQ. V was pared by 4 bases and J by 0 bases, with 9 bases of the junction left unmatched. Written as DNA, the CDR3 is TGTGCCAGCAGCTCGAGGGTTCGGACTAGCGGCTCCTACAATGAGCAGTTCTTC. This sequence encodes CASSSRVRTSGSYNEQFF.

The V gene is TRBV27, the J gene TRBJ1-5; TRBD1 agrees at 7 bases. Trimming removed 6 bases from V and 2 bases from J; junction bases left unmatched: 7. The CDR3 is made up of 15 amino acids. From germline, CDR1 is MNHEY and CDR2 SMNVEV (reference sequence). CDR3 residues: CASRTGTEGNQPQHF. The DNA of the CDR3 is TGTGCCAGCAGAACTGGGACAGAAGGCAATCAGCCCCAGCATTTT.

The chain couples TRBV15 to TRBJ1-3, with D hard to call. The germline V gene has CDR1 LNHNV and CDR2 YYDKDF (reference sequence). The V end was cut by 0 bases, the J end by 4 bases, with 13 bases between. The CDR3 length is 16 residues. The CDR3 loop reads CATSRDASILGNTIYF. CDR3 sequence (DNA): TGTGCCACCAGCAGAGATGCCTCGATTCTGGGAAACACCATATATTTT.

CDR3 nucleotides: TGTGCCAGCAGCTTAAGGACAACGGCTTACAATGAGCAGTTCTTC. Residues: CASSLRTTAYNEQFF. The rearrangement links TRBV7-2 to TRBJ2-1, with D possibly TRBD1 on 5 matching bases. The CDR3 loop spans 15 amino acids. Germline CDR1 is SGHTA and CDR2 is FQGNSA. V lost 2 bases and J lost 4, with 12 bases in between.